This TCR beta chain was sequenced for a study of neurological immune-mediated disorders. TCRdb re-called the 5' RACE reads with MiXCR, one entry per CDR3 protein. This sample carries tens of thousands of distinct CDR3 sequences, more than 7% of them seen once, and the ten largest clones take about 1.9%. Germline V gene sequence: CDR1 SGHDT, CDR2 YYEEEE. V lost 2 bases, J lost 0 bases, and 12 bases lay in between. CDR3 length: 15 residues. This clonotype was picked up many times. Regarding time point: longitudinal time-point 3. Sequencing input: PBMCs. The origin of this receptor is a middle-aged woman in good health. The chain carries TRBV5-6 and TRBJ2-7; tentative D call: TRBD2 (6 bases). The CDR3 sequence is CASSLVGLTSYEQYF. CDR3 in DNA: TGTGCCAGCAGCTTAGTGGGACTTACCTCCTACGAGCAGTACTTC.